Listed here are 9 T cell receptor beta chains from one sample, sequenced in a study of human T cells and chemical hapten exposure. Each CDR3 protein gets one entry after TCRdb re-called the RACE reads with MiXCR. The data show approximately 60,000 distinct CDR3 sequences, approximately 11% seen once. The sample's time point: patch test 3, about 24 weeks after DPC sensitization. Treatment reported: therapeutic diphenylcyclopropenone sensitization with weekly scalp DPC. This specimen was whole blood, taken in connection with sensitization to the hapten diphenylcyclopropenone (DPC). The source of these receptors is a woman aged 30 to 39 with alopecia areata. Some clones in this sample may be carry-over from other donors' samples.

The rearrangement joins TRBV4-1 to TRBJ1-6; tentative D call: TRBD1 (5 bases). Germline V CDR1 and CDR2: MGHRA, YSYEKL. V dropped 0 bases and J dropped 14 bases, with 14 bases sitting between them. CDR3 size: 14 residues. The CDR3 DNA is TGCGCCAGCAGCCAAGATCTGGGGGTGCGGTCCCTCCACTTT. Its protein is CASSQDLGVRSLHF.

This clonotype was picked up many times. This chain connects TRBV7-2 to TRBJ1-5; unclear D gene. V lost 5 bases, J lost 2 bases, and 13 bases lay in between. CDR3 size: 15 residues. The germline V gene has CDR1 SGHTA and CDR2 FQGNSA. CDR3 loop: CASSQEVWGNQPQHF. CDR3 sequence (DNA): TGTGCCAGCAGCCAAGAAGTATGGGGCAATCAGCCCCAGCATTTT.

The chain employs TRBV7-9 and TRBJ2-1; 8 bases fit TRBD2. Germline V CDR1 and CDR2: SEHNR, FQNEAQ (reference sequence). Trimming at V came to 5 bases and at J to 7 bases, leaving 7 bases not matched to a gene. This CDR3 is built from 14 residues. In nucleotides, the CDR3 is TGTGCCAGCAGCCCGAGCGGGAGCATGAATGAGCAGTTCTTC. Translating it yields CASSPSGSMNEQFF.

This clonotype has just a few counts. The rearrangement uses TRBV7-9 and TRBJ2-3, with D perhaps TRBD1 or TRBD2 (5 bases each). The CDR3 runs 14 residues. The germline gives CDR1 SEHNR, CDR2 FQNEAQ (reference sequence). Trimming left V 6 bases short and J 0 bases short, with 10 bases between. The CDR3 here is CASRKEGSTDTQYF. CDR3 nucleotide sequence: TGTGCCAGCAGAAAAGAGGGGAGCACAGATACGCAGTATTTT. The variable domain in full, with the rest retrieved from reference TRBV7-9 and TRBJ2-3, is DTGVSQNPRHKITKRGQNVTFRCDPISEHNRLYWYRQTLGQGPEFLTYFQNEAQLEKSRLLSDRFSAERPKGSFSTLEIQRTEQGDSAMYLCASRKEGSTDTQYFGPGTRLTVL.

There are many counts of this clonotype. CDR3 coding DNA: TGCGCCAGCAGCTTGGACAGTAGGAACACTGAAGCTTTCTTT. Its protein product is CASSLDSRNTEAFF. This sequence joins TRBV5-1 and TRBJ1-1; D uncertain. Germline V gene sequence: CDR1 SGHRS, CDR2 YFSETQ. V lost 0 bases, J lost 1 base, and 7 bases lay in between. The CDR3 loop spans 14 amino acids.

J is TRBJ2-2 and V is TRBV12-3 or TRBV12-4, with a weak D call TRBD1 (5 bases). The V end was cut by 3 bases, the J end by 5 bases, with 7 bases between. CDR3 length: 13 residues. CDR3 bases: TGTGCCAGCAGTTTGGGGCTAACCGGGGAGCTGTTTTTT. Translating it yields CASSLGLTGELFF.

The table lists this clonotype with many counts. The chain is built from TRBV6-2 or TRBV6-3 and TRBJ2-7; D may be TRBD2 (6 bases). Germline V CDR1 and CDR2: MNHEY, SVGEGT. This CDR3 comprises 13 residues. V was shortened by 7 bases and J by 2 bases, with 12 bases between the two germline ends. The CDR3 is CASTPGLAYEQYF. The CDR3 DNA reads TGTGCCAGCACCCCGGGACTGGCCTACGAGCAGTACTTC.

This clonotype has a count of ten or more. The rearrangement links TRBV5-4 to TRBJ1-1; 8 bases fit TRBD1. The junction had 11 bases not matched to a gene; V was cut back by 6 bases and J by 4 bases. Germline V gene sequence: CDR1 SGHNT, CDR2 YYREEE (reference sequence). This CDR3 has 15 residues. CDR3: CASTRLETGATEAFF. The DNA for the CDR3 is TGTGCCAGCACCCGACTCGAGACAGGGGCCACTGAAGCTTTCTTT.

This clonotype was seen many times. The rearrangement joins TRBV4-3 to TRBJ2-2; TRBD2 matches at 9 bases. V trimming: 2 bases; J trimming: 0 bases; junction bases outside the gene matches: 4. The CDR3 extends over 17 amino acids. Germline V gene data show CDR1 as LGHNA and CDR2 as YSLEER. The CDR3 nucleotides are TGCGCCAGCAGCCAACTTCCTAGCGGGGCGAACACCGGGGAGCTGTTTTTT. It encodes CASSQLPSGANTGELFF.